A single sample gave rise to the 6 T cell receptor beta chains below, sequenced in a study of CD8+ T cells in alopecia areata. cDNA prepared by RNA extraction and subsequent reverse transcription served as the template for sequencing. Profiled with immunoSEQ multiplex PCR; TCRdb holds only in-frame clones, not every one. The data contain tens of thousands of clones, about 70% of them singletons. Treatment here: oral pan-JAK inhibitor, 5-10 mg twice daily. The sequencing here drew on CD8+ T cells sorted from blood, taken between weeks 44 and 45, from a patient treated with tofacitinib. These receptors were collected from a human donor with alopecia areata.

V gene TRBV19 combines with J gene TRBJ2-1; D unresolved. The germline V and J ends were trimmed by 5 bases and 5 bases, with 7 bases remaining between them. Germline CDR1 LNHDA, CDR2 SQIVND (reference sequence). The CDR3 length is 12 residues. CDR3 residues: CASSDFNNEQFF. CDR3 DNA: TGTGCCAGTAGTGATTTCAACAATGAGCAGTTCTTC.

The chain is built from TRBV4-3 and TRBJ1-2; 9 bases are shared with TRBD1. J gave up 4 bases and V 0 bases, and 3 bases lay outside the gene matches. This CDR3 has 15 residues. Germline values: CDR1 LGHNA, CDR2 YSLEER. The CDR3, as DNA: TGCGCCAGCAGCCAAGATACAGGGGGCGTCTATGGCTACACCTTC. Translation: CASSQDTGGVYGYTF.

This chain joins TRBV30 and TRBJ1-2; TRBD1 is a possible D gene (6 bases). V lost 2 bases, J lost 5 bases, and 12 bases lay in between. Germline V lookup: CDR1 GTSNPN, CDR2 SVGIG (reference sequence). This CDR3 contains 13 residues. CDR3 nucleotide sequence: TGTGCCTGGAGTTCCGGGGGGGCTTATGGCTACACCTTC. This translates into CAWSSGGAYGYTF.

The chain has TRBV29-1 and TRBJ1-4; D is uncertain. This CDR3 contains 15 residues. Germline V gene lookup returns CDR1 SQVTM and CDR2 ANQGSEA. V shed 4 bases and J shed 0 bases, with 12 bases lying between them. The CDR3 loop is CSVVWVEATNEKLFF. As DNA, the CDR3 is TGCAGCGTTGTTTGGGTGGAGGCAACTAATGAAAAACTGTTTTTT.

The chain carries TRBV2 and TRBJ1-2, with a possible D match to TRBD1 (6 bases). This CDR3 has 15 residues. The V end was cut by 7 bases, the J end by 2 bases, with 17 bases between. Germline V lookup: CDR1 SNHLY, CDR2 FYNNEI. The CDR3, as DNA: TGTGCCAGCATAGTGTTTCCAGACAGGAACTATGGCTACACCTTC. It encodes CASIVFPDRNYGYTF. Full variable domain (remainder filled in from reference TRBV2 and TRBJ1-2): EPEVTQTPSHQVTQMGQEVILRCVPISNHLYFYWYRQILGQKVEFLVSFYNNEISEKSEIFDDQFSVERPDGSNFTLKIRSTKLEDSAMYFCASIVFPDRNYGYTFGSGTRLTVV.

The chain has TRBV5-1 and TRBJ2-1, with 10 positions matching TRBD1. CDR3 length: 14 residues. V lost 4 bases and J lost 7; bases outside the gene matches: 5. Germline-derived CDR1 and CDR2 are SGHRS and YFSETQ. The CDR3 bases are TGCGCCAGCAGCATAGGACAGGGGGGTAATGAGCAGTTCTTC. Encoded protein: CASSIGQGGNEQFF.